The source of this T cell receptor beta chain is a study of OX40 agonist ivuxolimab in advanced cancers. For the study in its entirety: The costimulatory receptor OX40 (CD134) was targeted by ivuxolimab, a fully human IgG2 agonistic monoclonal antibody. Intravenous ivuxolimab was administered to patients every 2 weeks at six dose levels: 0.01, 0.1, 0.3, 1.5, 3 and 10 mg/kg. Among the approximately 54 dose-escalation patients, about 19 had hepatocellular carcinoma, some 15 melanoma, 9 renal cell carcinoma and 9 head and neck cancer. In the dose-escalation cohort, about four fifths of patients were male, and the mean age was 60 years with a range of roughly 23 to 90. Prior anti-PD-1, anti-PD-L1 or anti-CTLA-4 therapy was permitted, and about two fifths of dose-escalation patients had received checkpoint inhibitors. Partial responses occurred in three dose-escalation patients, of whom one had hepatocellular carcinoma and two had cutaneous melanoma. The point of sequencing TCRbeta in the periphery was to test whether ivuxolimab changed TCR sequence diversity and drove clonal T-cell expansion. The paper covers the monotherapy dose-escalation part of the phase I ivuxolimab trial, which included N of about 50 patients. The research as a whole found: Low levels of normalized T-cell clonal expansion were also seen in some patients who did not respond. In the 0.1-3.0 mg/kg groups, partial responders had among the lowest normalized peripheral clonal expansion, particularly in CD8+ T cells. Which antigens the clonally expanded peripheral T cells were specific for was not determined. At doses of 0.1 to 3.0 mg/kg, clonal expansion of both CD4+ and CD8+ T cells in blood was seen between baseline and week 6. After ivuxolimab, expanded clones were on average more numerous among CD8+ T cells than among CD4+ T cells.

The CDR3, cysteine through phenylalanine, is 13 amino acids long. The entry retains the CDR3 DNA only, 39 bases that are in frame from base 1. V is cut back by 5 bases and J by 7 bases, with 5 bases in the junction unmatched. Via the germline V gene, CDR1 is SGHTA and CDR2 FQGTGA. Patients with a history of autoimmune disease or receiving systemic immunosuppression were excluded from the trial. Peripheral blood for TCR sequencing was collected from all dose cohorts at baseline, on cycle 4 day 1, and on cycle 7 day 1. The samples were taken from a phase I, first-in-human, multicenter, open-label dose-escalation trial of ivuxolimab. The trial enrolled adults with locally advanced or metastatic head and neck squamous cell, hepatocellular, melanoma or renal cell carcinoma. Before TCR sequencing, CD4+ T cells and CD8+ T cells were sorted from peripheral blood as separate populations. As to this clone: Its antigen specificity is not known. No qualities accompany the bases; no much larger clone lies one base away.

Genomic DNA was extracted from sorted cells for sequencing of the TCRbeta CDR3 region. The immunoSEQ Assay was used for sequencing of TCRbeta CDR3 regions. The immuneACCESS repertoire file appears here via TCRdb, limited to in-frame rearrangements. These files lack a portion of the clones; in checked studies, under half of the deficit traces to unresolved V genes, and the cause of the others is not known. For this sample the table gives approximately 86,000 clones, of which under 95% were detected only once. The ten largest account for less than 0.35% of the sample. The sequence was collected from an adult with an advanced solid tumor such as melanoma, head and neck, liver or kidney cancer. The sequenced sample was CD4+ or CD8+ T cells sorted from blood, obtained in a trial of the OX40 agonist ivuxolimab. The chain is assembled from TRBV7-3 and TRBJ1-2; the junction holds 9 bases that match TRBD1. The CDR3 amino acid sequence is: CASSPGQGGGYTF. The DNA is as follows: TGTGCCAGCAGCCCGGGACAGGGAGGTGGCTACACCTTC.